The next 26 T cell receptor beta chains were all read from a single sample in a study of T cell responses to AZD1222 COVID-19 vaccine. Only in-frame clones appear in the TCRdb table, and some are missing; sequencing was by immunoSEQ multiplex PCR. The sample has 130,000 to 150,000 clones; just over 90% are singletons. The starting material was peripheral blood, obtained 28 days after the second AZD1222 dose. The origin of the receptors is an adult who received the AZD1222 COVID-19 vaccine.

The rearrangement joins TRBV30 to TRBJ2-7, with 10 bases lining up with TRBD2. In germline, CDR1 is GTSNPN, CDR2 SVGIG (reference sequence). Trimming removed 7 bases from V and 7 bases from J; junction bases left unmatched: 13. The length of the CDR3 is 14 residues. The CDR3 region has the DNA TGTGCCTCGTTAGGGCTAGCGGGAGCTCATGAGCAGTACTTC. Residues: CASLGLAGAHEQYF.

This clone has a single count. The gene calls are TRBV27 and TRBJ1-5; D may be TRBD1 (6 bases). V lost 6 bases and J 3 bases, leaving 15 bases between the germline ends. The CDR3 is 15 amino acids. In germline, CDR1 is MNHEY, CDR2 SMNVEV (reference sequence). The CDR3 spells CASRPPGHFNQPQHF. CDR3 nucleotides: TGTGCCAGCAGACCCCCGGGACACTTCAATCAGCCCCAGCATTTT.

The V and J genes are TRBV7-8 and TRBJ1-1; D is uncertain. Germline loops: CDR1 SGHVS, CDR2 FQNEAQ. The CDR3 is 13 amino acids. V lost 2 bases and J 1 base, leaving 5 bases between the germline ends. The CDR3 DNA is TGTGCCAGCAGCTTACCCAGGAACACTGAAGCTTTCTTT. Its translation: CASSLPRNTEAFF.

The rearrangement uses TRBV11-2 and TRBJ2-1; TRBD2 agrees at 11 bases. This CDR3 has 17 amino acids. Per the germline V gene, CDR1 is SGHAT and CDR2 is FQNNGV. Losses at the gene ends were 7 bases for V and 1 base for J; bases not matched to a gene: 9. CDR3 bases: TGTGCCAGCAACACCCGGGGACTAGCGGAGTCCTACAATGAGCAGTTCTTC. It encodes CASNTRGLAESYNEQFF. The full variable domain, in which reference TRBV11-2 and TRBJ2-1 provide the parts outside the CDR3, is EAGVAQSPRYKIIEKRQSVAFWCNPISGHATLYWYQQILGQGPKLLIQFQNNGVVDDSQLPKDRFSAERLKGVDSTLKIQPAKLEDSAVYLCASNTRGLAESYNEQFFGPGTRLTVL.

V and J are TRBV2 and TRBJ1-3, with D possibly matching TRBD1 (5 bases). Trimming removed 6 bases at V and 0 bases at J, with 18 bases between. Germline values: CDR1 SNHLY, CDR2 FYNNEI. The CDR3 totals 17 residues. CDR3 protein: CASRTGGRGLSGNTIYF. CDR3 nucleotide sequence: TGTGCCAGCAGGACCGGGGGAAGGGGACTCTCTGGAAACACCATATATTTT.

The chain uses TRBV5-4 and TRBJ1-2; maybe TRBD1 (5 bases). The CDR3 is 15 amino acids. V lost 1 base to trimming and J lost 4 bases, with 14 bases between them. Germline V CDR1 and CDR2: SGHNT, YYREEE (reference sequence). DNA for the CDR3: TGTGCCAGCAGCTTGACGGCTTTCGGGGGCTATGGCTACACCTTC. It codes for CASSLTAFGGYGYTF.

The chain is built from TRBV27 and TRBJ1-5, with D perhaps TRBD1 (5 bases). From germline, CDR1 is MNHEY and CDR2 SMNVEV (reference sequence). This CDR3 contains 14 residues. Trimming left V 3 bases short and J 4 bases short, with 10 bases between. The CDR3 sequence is CASSFGGVNQPQHF. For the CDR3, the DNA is TGTGCCAGCAGTTTTGGGGGGGTGAATCAGCCCCAGCATTTT.

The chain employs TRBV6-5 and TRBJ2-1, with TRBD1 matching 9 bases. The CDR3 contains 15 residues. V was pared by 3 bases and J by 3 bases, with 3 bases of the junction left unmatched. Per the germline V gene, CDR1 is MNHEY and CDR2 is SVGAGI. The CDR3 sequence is CASSYETGGYNEQFF. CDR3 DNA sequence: TGTGCCAGCAGTTATGAGACAGGGGGCTACAATGAGCAGTTCTTC.

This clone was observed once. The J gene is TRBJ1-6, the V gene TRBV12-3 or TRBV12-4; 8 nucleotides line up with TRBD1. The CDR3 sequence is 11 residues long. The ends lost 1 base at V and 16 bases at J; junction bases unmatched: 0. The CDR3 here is CASSLGTGLHF. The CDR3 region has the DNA TGTGCCAGCAGTTTAGGGACAGGGCTCCACTTT.

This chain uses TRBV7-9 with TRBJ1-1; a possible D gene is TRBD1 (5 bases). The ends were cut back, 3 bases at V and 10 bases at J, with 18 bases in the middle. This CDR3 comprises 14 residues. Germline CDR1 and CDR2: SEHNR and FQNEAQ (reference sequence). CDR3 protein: CASSFLVEFGGAFF. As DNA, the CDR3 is TGTGCCAGCAGCTTTCTAGTGGAATTTGGGGGAGCTTTCTTT.

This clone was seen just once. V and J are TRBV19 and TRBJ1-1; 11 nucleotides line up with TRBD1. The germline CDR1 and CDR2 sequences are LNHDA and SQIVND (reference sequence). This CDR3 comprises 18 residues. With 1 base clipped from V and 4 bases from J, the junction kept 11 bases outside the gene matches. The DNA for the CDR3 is TGTGCCAGTAGTATAGTCCGGGACAGGGGGGCGCCCGGCACTGAAGCTTTCTTT. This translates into CASSIVRDRGAPGTEAFF.

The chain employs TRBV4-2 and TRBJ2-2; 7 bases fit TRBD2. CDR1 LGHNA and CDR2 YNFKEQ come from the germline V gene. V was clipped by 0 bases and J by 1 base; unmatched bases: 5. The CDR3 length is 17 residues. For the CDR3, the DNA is TGTGCCAGCAGCCAAGATGTAGGGACTATGAACACCGGGGAGCTGTTTTTT. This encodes CASSQDVGTMNTGELFF.

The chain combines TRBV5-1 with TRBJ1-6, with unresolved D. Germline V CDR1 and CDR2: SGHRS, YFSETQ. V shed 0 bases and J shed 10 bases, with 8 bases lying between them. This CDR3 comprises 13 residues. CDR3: CASSLEGRSPLHF. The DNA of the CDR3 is TGCGCCAGCAGCTTGGAGGGTAGGTCACCCCTCCACTTT.

The CDR3 region is CASSFGAGGGEQYF. CDR3 DNA: TGTGCCAGCAGCTTTGGGGCAGGGGGAGGAGAGCAGTACTTC. The rearrangement uses TRBV5-4 and TRBJ2-7; D possibly corresponds to TRBD1 (7 bases). This CDR3 has 14 amino acids. V lost 2 bases and J lost 7, with 16 bases in between. Germline V gene sequence: CDR1 SGHNT, CDR2 YYREEE (reference sequence).

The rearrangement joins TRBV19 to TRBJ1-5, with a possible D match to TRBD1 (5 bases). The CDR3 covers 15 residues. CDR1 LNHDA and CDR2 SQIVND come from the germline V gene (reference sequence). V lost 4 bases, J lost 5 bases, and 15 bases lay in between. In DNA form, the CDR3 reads TGTGCCAGTAGTACTACCGGGAGGGACCATCAGCCCCAGCATTTT. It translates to CASSTTGRDHQPQHF.

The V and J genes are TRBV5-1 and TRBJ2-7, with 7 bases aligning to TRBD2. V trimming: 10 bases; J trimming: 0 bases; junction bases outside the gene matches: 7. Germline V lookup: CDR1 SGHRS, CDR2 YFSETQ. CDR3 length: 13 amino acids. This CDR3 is CASGASGSYEQYF. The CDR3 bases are TGCGCCTCCGGGGCTAGCGGCTCCTACGAGCAGTACTTC. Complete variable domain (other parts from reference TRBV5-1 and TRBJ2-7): KAGVTQTPRYLIKTRGQQVTLSCSPISGHRSVSWYQQTPGQGLQFLFEYFSETQRNKGNFPGRFSGRQFSNSRSEMNVSTLELGDSALYLCASGASGSYEQYFGPGTRLTVT.

Here the CDR3 reads CASSHPGEGAWETQYF. For the CDR3, the DNA is TGTGCCAGCAGCCACCCGGGGGAGGGGGCCTGGGAGACCCAGTACTTC. The chain is built from TRBV7-7 and TRBJ2-5; either TRBD1 or TRBD2 may fit D (7 bases each). This CDR3 is built from 16 residues. V dropped 5 bases and J dropped 5 bases, with 21 bases sitting between them. CDR1 is SSHAT, CDR2 FNYEAQ, per germline (reference sequence).

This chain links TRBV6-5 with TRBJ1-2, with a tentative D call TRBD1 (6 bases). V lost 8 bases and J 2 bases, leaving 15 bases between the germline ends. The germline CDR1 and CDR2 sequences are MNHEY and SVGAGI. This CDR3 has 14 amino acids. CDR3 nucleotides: TGTGCCAGCGGTCCACGACAGGCGAACTATGGCTACACCTTC. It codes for CASGPRQANYGYTF.

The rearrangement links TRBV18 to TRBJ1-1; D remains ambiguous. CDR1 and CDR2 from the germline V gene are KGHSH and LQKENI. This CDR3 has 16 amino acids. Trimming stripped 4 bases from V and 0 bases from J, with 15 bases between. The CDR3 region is CASSLAGDRMNTEAFF. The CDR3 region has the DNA TGTGCCAGCTCACTTGCTGGAGATCGAATGAACACTGAAGCTTTCTTT.

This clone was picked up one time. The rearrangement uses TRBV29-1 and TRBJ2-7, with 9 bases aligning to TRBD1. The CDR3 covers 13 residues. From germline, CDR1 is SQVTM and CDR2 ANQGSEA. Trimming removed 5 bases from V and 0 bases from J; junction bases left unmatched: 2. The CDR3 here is CSVQTGGSYEQYF. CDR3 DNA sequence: TGCAGCGTTCAGACAGGGGGCTCCTACGAGCAGTACTTC.

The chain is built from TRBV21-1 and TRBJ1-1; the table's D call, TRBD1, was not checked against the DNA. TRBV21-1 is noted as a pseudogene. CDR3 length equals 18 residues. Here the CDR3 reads CASSTETGPVLLNTEAFF. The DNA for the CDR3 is TGTGCCAGCAGCACCGAGACAGGGCCGGTCCTCCTGAACACTGAAGCTTTCTTT.

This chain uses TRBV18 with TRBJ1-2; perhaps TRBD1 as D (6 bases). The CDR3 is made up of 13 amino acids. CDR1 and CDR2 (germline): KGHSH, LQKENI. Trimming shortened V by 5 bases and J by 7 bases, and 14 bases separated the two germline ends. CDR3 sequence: CASSEDRIGGYTF. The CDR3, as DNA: TGTGCCAGCTCAGAAGACAGGATCGGTGGCTACACCTTC.

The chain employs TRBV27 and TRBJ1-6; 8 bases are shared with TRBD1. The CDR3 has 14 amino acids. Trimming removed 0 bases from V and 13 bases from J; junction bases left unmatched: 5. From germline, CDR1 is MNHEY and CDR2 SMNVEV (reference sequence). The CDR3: CASSLSGQGSPLHF. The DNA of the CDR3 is TGTGCCAGCAGTTTATCAGGACAGGGCAGTCCCCTCCACTTT.

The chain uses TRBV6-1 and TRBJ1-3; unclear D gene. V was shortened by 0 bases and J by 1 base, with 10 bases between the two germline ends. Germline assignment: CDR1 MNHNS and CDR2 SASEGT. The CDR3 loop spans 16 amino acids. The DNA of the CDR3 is TGTGCCAGCAGTGAAGCTGCTGCAGCGTCTGGAAACACCATATATTTT. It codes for CASSEAAAASGNTIYF.

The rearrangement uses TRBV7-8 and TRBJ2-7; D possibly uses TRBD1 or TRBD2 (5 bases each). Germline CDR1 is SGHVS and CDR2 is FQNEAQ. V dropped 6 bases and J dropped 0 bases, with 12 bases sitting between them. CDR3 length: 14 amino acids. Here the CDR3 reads CASSQEGSSYEQYF. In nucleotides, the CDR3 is TGTGCCAGCAGTCAAGAGGGGAGCTCCTACGAGCAGTACTTC.

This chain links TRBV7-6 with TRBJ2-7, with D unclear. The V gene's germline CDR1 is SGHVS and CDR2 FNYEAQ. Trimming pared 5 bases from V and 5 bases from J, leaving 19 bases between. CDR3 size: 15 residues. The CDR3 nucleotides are TGTGCCAGCAGCCTAAGGATCGAGGACGTGCACGAGCAGTACTTC. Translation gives CASSLRIEDVHEQYF. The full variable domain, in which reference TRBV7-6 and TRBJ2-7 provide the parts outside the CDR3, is GAGVSQSPRYKVTKRGQDVALRCDPISGHVSLYWYRQALGQGPEFLTYFNYEAQQDKSGLPNDRFSAERPEGSISTLTIQRTEQRDSAMYRCASSLRIEDVHEQYFGPGTRLTVT.